Shown below are 18 T cell receptor beta chains from a single sample sequenced in a study of glioma-infiltrating T cells after dendritic cell vaccination. Libraries were prepared by immunoSEQ multiplex PCR; TCRdb keeps only in-frame clonotypes and omits some of them. Counted here are about 92,000 clones, 86% occurring once; the ten biggest clones make up roughly 14%. The sequencing used blood, collected before dendritic cell vaccination. The receptors stem from a human donor with glioblastoma.

The genes are TRBV28 and TRBJ1-2, with D perhaps matching TRBD1 (5 bases). Trimming removed 10 bases from V and 4 bases from J, with 13 bases in between. The CDR3 has 12 residues. Germline V lookup: CDR1 MDHEN, CDR2 SYDVKM. DNA for the CDR3: TGTGCCACAACCGACAGCTTCTATGGCTACACCTTC. Translating gives CATTDSFYGYTF.

The chain combines TRBV18 with TRBJ1-2; TRBD1 is a possible D gene (5 bases). V was cut by 3 bases and J by 1 base, with 9 bases left in between. Germline CDR1 reads KGHSH; CDR2 reads LQKENI. This CDR3 has 14 amino acids. The CDR3 loop reads CASSPTADNYGYTF. As DNA, the CDR3 is TGTGCCAGCTCACCGACAGCAGATAACTATGGCTACACCTTC.

This chain joins TRBV4-3 and TRBJ1-1; a possible D gene is TRBD1 (5 bases). The V and J ends lost 6 bases and 4 bases respectively, with 15 bases between them. There are 14 residues in the CDR3. Germline values: CDR1 LGHNA, CDR2 YSLEER. In DNA, the CDR3 is TGCGCCAGCAGAACCAGGGCGACGAGCACTGAAGCTTTCTTT. Translation: CASRTRATSTEAFF.

The J gene is TRBJ2-7, the V gene TRBV28; TRBD2 matches at 11 bases. The CDR3 is 15 residues long. From germline, CDR1 is MDHEN and CDR2 SYDVKM. The V gene end was trimmed by 6 bases and the J gene end by 5 bases; junction bases not matched to a gene: 9. This CDR3 reads CASRRLAGRGHEQYF. The CDR3 bases are TGTGCCAGCAGACGACTAGCGGGGAGGGGCCACGAGCAGTACTTC.

The rearrangement uses TRBV4-2 and TRBJ1-4, with TRBD1 matching over 10 bases. V lost 1 base to trimming and J lost 10 bases; unmatched junction nucleotides: 9. This CDR3 has 16 amino acids. Germline values: CDR1 LGHNA, CDR2 YNFKEQ. Here the CDR3 DNA reads TGTGCCAGCAGCCAAGTGGGTGACAGGGGGCAGGGAAAACTGTTTTTT. Translating gives CASSQVGDRGQGKLFF.

This chain links TRBV28 with TRBJ1-4; no reliable D call. The V end was cut by 2 bases, the J end by 12 bases, with 10 bases between. The germline CDR1 and CDR2 sequences are MDHEN and SYDVKM. The CDR3 consists of 12 residues. The CDR3 DNA follows: TGTGCCAGCAGTTTAACTGCCGCGGAACTGTTTTTT. This gives the protein CASSLTAAELFF. The full variable domain, its missing parts supplied by reference TRBV28 and TRBJ1-4, is DVKVTQSSRYLVKRTGEKVFLECVQDMDHENMFWYRQDPGLGLRLIYFSYDVKMKEKGDIPEGYSVSREKKERFSLILESASTNQTSMYLCASSLTAAELFFGSGTQLSVL.

V is TRBV7-2 and J is TRBJ1-2, with 9 bases aligning to TRBD1. V lost 0 bases, J lost 7 bases, and 15 bases stayed unmatched. The CDR3 is 18 residues long. Germline values: CDR1 SGHTA, CDR2 FQGNSA. Written as DNA, the CDR3 is TGTGCCAGCAGCTTAGCGTTTAGGACAGGGGTTAGAATTAGTGGCTACACCTTC. Protein sequence: CASSLAFRTGVRISGYTF.

This clone was recorded once. The chain employs TRBV10-1 and TRBJ1-2; weak D call: TRBD1 (5 bases). The CDR3 contains 18 residues. The V end was cut by 3 bases, the J end by 4 bases, with 24 bases between. CDR1 and CDR2 from the germline V gene are WNHNN and SYGVQD (reference sequence). The CDR3 nucleotides read TGCGCCAGCAGTGAAGCCGAGACTCTTTATCAGGGCACCTATGGCTACACCTTC. Protein sequence: CASSEAETLYQGTYGYTF.

This rearrangement joins TRBV9 to TRBJ2-2; 8 nucleotides match TRBD1. V gave up 2 bases and J gave up 4 bases; unmatched junction bases: 4. Germline CDR1 reads SGDLS; CDR2 reads YYNGEE. This CDR3 has 15 residues. DNA for the CDR3: TGTGCCAGCAGCGTCCAGGGGGCCGGCACCGGGGAGCTGTTTTTT. This gives the protein CASSVQGAGTGELFF.

The V gene is TRBV27, the J gene TRBJ1-4; D unclear. This CDR3 has 14 residues. Germline assignment: CDR1 MNHEY and CDR2 SMNVEV (reference sequence). The V end was cut by 5 bases, the J end by 7 bases, with 14 bases between. The CDR3 region is CASSRRRDREKLFF. CDR3 DNA: TGTGCCAGCAGTCGCAGGCGTGATCGTGAAAAACTGTTTTTT.

This chain joins TRBV19 and TRBJ1-1; 7 bases fit TRBD1. This CDR3 has 17 amino acids. The trim removed 6 bases at V and 1 base at J, leaving 14 bases unmatched. Looked up from germline, CDR1 is LNHDA and CDR2 is SQIVND (reference sequence). The CDR3 DNA sequence: TGTGCCAGTAGACCCAAGACCAAGGGACAGTCGAACACTGAAGCTTTCTTT. Translated: CASRPKTKGQSNTEAFF.

This clone is a singleton in its sample. This chain joins TRBV9 and TRBJ1-6; D gene unclear. The CDR3 covers 14 residues. CDR1 SGDLS and CDR2 YYNGEE come from the germline V gene. V lost 0 bases, J lost 10 bases, and 11 bases lay in between. CDR3 nucleotides: TGTGCCAGCAGCGTAGCGGAGGCAAAATCACCCCTCCACTTT. Translating it yields CASSVAEAKSPLHF.

This chain connects TRBV2 to TRBJ1-5; D gene unclear. The CDR3 consists of 13 residues. Trimming pared 7 bases from V and 4 bases from J, leaving 11 bases between. The germline gives CDR1 SNHLY, CDR2 FYNNEI. The CDR3 loop is CASIISRNQPQHF. DNA for the CDR3: TGTGCCAGCATTATTTCCAGAAATCAGCCCCAGCATTTT. The full variable domain, with the rest looked up from reference TRBV2 and TRBJ1-5, is EPEVTQTPSHQVTQMGQEVILRCVPISNHLYFYWYRQILGQKVEFLVSFYNNEISEKSEIFDDQFSVERPDGSNFTLKIRSTKLEDSAMYFCASIISRNQPQHFGDGTRLSIL.

V is TRBV6-5 and J is TRBJ1-1; D possibly corresponds to TRBD1 (5 bases). Germline CDR1 and CDR2: MNHEY and SVGAGI. The V and J ends lost 7 bases and 0 bases respectively, with 9 bases between them. This CDR3 has 13 amino acids. This CDR3 is CASTRQLNTEAFF. CDR3 nucleotides: TGTGCCAGCACCCGACAGTTGAACACTGAAGCTTTCTTT.

This clone has more than one count but fewer than ten. This chain joins TRBV6-6 and TRBJ1-5; D not resolved. V was clipped by 0 bases and J by 8 bases, with 8 bases between them. The V gene's germline CDR1 is MNHNY and CDR2 SVGAGI (reference sequence). The CDR3 has 13 residues. The chain's CDR3 is CASSYSTEEPQHF. The CDR3 DNA follows: TGTGCCAGCAGTTACTCGACGGAGGAGCCCCAGCATTTT.

The V call is TRBV19, the J call TRBJ2-7; 9 bases fit TRBD1. The CDR3 has 13 amino acids. Germline assignment: CDR1 LNHDA and CDR2 SQIVND (reference sequence). The junction had 3 bases not matched to a gene; V was cut back by 4 bases and J by 5 bases. The CDR3 sequence: CASSRGQGDEQYF. CDR3 DNA: TGTGCCAGTAGTAGGGGACAGGGTGACGAGCAGTACTTC.

J is TRBJ2-1 and V is TRBV15; 11 nucleotides match TRBD1. CDR3 length: 15 amino acids. Germline-derived CDR1 and CDR2 are LNHNV and YYDKDF (reference sequence). V shed 1 base, J shed 6 bases, and the junction held 2 bases outside the gene matches. CDR3 protein: CATSRGDRGINEQFF. CDR3 bases: TGTGCCACCAGCAGAGGGGACAGGGGGATCAATGAGCAGTTCTTC.

The rearrangement uses TRBV9 and TRBJ2-2, with D possibly TRBD1 on 6 matching bases. Germline V gives CDR1 SGDLS, CDR2 YYNGEE. V was pared by 0 bases and J by 6 bases, with 9 bases between. This CDR3 spans 14 amino acids. CDR3 bases: TGTGCCAGCAGCGTAGCAGGGGCGGCCGGGGAGCTGTTTTTT. Protein product: CASSVAGAAGELFF.